The 9 T cell receptor beta chains listed next were all sequenced from one sample in a study of shared clonotypes between healthy human individuals. The protocol was immunoSEQ multiplex PCR, while the TCRdb copy is restricted to in-frame clones and leaves out a portion. The table lists about 2.4 million clones, approximately 94% of them singletons. The sequenced sample consisted of naive CD4+ T cells from PBMCs. Subset meaning: CD45RA+ positively selected. These receptors all stem from a man between 18 and 29 years old in good health. Some clones in this sample may be carry-over from other donors' samples.

To note about this clone: Other DNA sequences in the sample encode the same CDR3. Here the CDR3 reads CASSPRRTNTEAFF. The DNA for the CDR3 is TGTGCCAGCAGCCCCCGGCGGACGAACACTGAAGCTTTCTTT. The gene calls are TRBV7-2 and TRBJ1-1; D gene unclear. The germline gives CDR1 SGHTA, CDR2 FQGNSA. The CDR3 is 14 amino acids. V lost 5 bases, J lost 1 base, and 11 bases lay in between.

This chain links TRBV6-6 with TRBJ2-1, with D perhaps TRBD2 (6 bases). Per the germline V gene, CDR1 is MNHNY and CDR2 is SVGAGI (reference sequence). The V gene lost 8 bases and the J gene lost 4 bases, with 18 bases spanning the gap. The CDR3 runs 15 residues. CDR3 sequence reads: CASGPVERAYNEQFF. In DNA form, the CDR3 reads TGTGCCAGCGGCCCGGTAGAGCGGGCTTACAATGAGCAGTTCTTC.

The J gene is TRBJ2-7, the V gene TRBV28, with TRBD2 matching 9 bases. The CDR3 runs 14 residues. Germline trimming cut 10 bases from V and 3 bases from J; bases unmatched to any gene: 10. Germline-derived CDR1 and CDR2 are MDHEN and SYDVKM. The CDR3 bases are TGTGCCACCATCCCCGGGACTAGCTTCTACGAGCAGTACTTC. Encoded protein: CATIPGTSFYEQYF.

V usage is TRBV18 and J usage is TRBJ1-4; D may be TRBD1 (6 bases). The CDR3 loop spans 17 amino acids. Germline V gene lookup returns CDR1 KGHSH and CDR2 LQKENI. The V and J ends lost 3 bases and 7 bases respectively, with 21 bases between them. The CDR3 loop reads CASSPTPRRGAGEKLFF. CDR3 sequence (DNA): TGTGCCAGCTCACCGACCCCACGACGGGGGGCAGGTGAAAAACTGTTTTTT. The full variable domain, rest sourced from reference TRBV18 and TRBJ1-4, is NAGVMQNPRHLVRRRGQEARLRCSPMKGHSHVYWYRQLPEEGLKFMVYLQKENIIDESGMPKERFSAEFPKEGPSILRIQQVVRGDSAAYFCASSPTPRRGAGEKLFFGSGTQLSVL.

Worth noting for this clone: This sample includes further DNA sequences coding for the same CDR3. The genes are TRBV9 and TRBJ2-3; D ambiguous. This CDR3 is built from 16 residues. Germline V CDR1 and CDR2: SGDLS, YYNGEE. V was clipped by 0 bases and J by 0 bases, with 11 bases between them. CDR3 sequence reads: CASSVGSSSSTDTQYF. In DNA form, the CDR3 reads TGTGCCAGCAGCGTAGGGTCCTCATCTAGCACAGATACGCAGTATTTT.

This sequence joins TRBV5-6 and TRBJ2-1, with D possibly matching TRBD2 (7 bases). The CDR3 is 14 residues long. Per germline, CDR1 SGHDT and CDR2 YYEEEE. V dropped 1 base and J dropped 7 bases, with 12 bases sitting between them. The CDR3 reads CASSLRGAGNEQFF. For the CDR3, the DNA is TGTGCCAGCAGCTTGCGGGGGGCTGGTAATGAGCAGTTCTTC.

This chain joins TRBV6-6 and TRBJ2-5, with TRBD1 matching 11 bases. CDR1 and CDR2 (germline): MNHNY, SVGAGI (reference sequence). The CDR3 is 14 residues long. After removal of 4 bases from V and 5 bases from J, the junction contained 3 bases not matched to a gene. The CDR3 protein is CASSWTGGAETQYF. The DNA for the CDR3 is TGTGCCAGCAGTTGGACAGGGGGCGCGGAGACCCAGTACTTC.

The chain is built from TRBV5-1 and TRBJ1-1; tentatively, D is TRBD1 (5 bases). The CDR3 contains 15 residues. V gave up 3 bases and J gave up 1 base, with 13 bases separating them. The germline V gene has CDR1 SGHRS and CDR2 YFSETQ. The CDR3, as DNA: TGCGCCAGCAGCTCCGGAAGGGGCTCGAACACTGAAGCTTTCTTT. The encoded protein is CASSSGRGSNTEAFF.

Comments on this clone: Other DNA sequences in the sample encode the same CDR3. V usage is TRBV5-1 and J usage is TRBJ1-2; TRBD1 might be the D (6 bases). V lost 1 base, J lost 3 bases, and 7 bases lay in between. The CDR3 extends over 13 amino acids. Germline assignment: CDR1 SGHRS and CDR2 YFSETQ. CDR3 coding DNA: TGCGCCAGCAGCTTGCGGACAGACTATGGCTACACCTTC. This sequence encodes CASSLRTDYGYTF.